These 17 T cell receptor beta chains came from one sample sequenced in a study of blood T cell repertoires in COVID-19. TCRdb's copy holds only in-frame clones and misses some; the assay was immunoSEQ multiplex PCR. The repertoire holds tens of thousands of clones, with 60% to 85% as singletons. Material for sequencing was peripheral blood. The source is a woman of 80 years or more with acute or convalescent COVID-19.

The rearrangement links TRBV7-9 to TRBJ2-7; 8 positions match TRBD2. Germline CDR1 reads SEHNR; CDR2 reads FQNEAQ (reference sequence). The CDR3 extends over 15 amino acids. Trimming removed 11 bases from V and 2 bases from J; junction bases left unmatched: 14. The CDR3 is CAGLSGREAPYEQYF. The CDR3 DNA sequence: TGTGCCGGATTATCGGGGCGGGAGGCTCCCTACGAGCAGTACTTC.

This clone showed up just a few times. V and J are TRBV28 and TRBJ1-2; TRBD1 aligns across 10 bases. Per germline, CDR1 MDHEN and CDR2 SYDVKM. The CDR3 sequence is 13 residues long. Trimming took 10 bases from V and 4 from J; bases not matched to a gene: 6. CDR3 bases: TGTGCCACGACAGGGGGCAGGAGCTATGGCTACACCTTC. Translating gives CATTGGRSYGYTF.

There are a few counts of this clone. J is TRBJ2-7 and V is TRBV10-1, with 12 positions matching TRBD2. This CDR3 spans 13 amino acids. CDR1 and CDR2 (germline): WNHNN, SYGVQD (reference sequence). Germline trimming cut 11 bases from V and 6 bases from J; bases unmatched to any gene: 8. The CDR3 loop is CASPTSGSAEQYF. The CDR3 DNA sequence: TGCGCCTCCCCGACTAGCGGGAGCGCCGAGCAGTACTTC.

A few counts support this clone. The CDR3 reads CSVGGLAGIEQYF. The CDR3 DNA follows: TGCAGCGTTGGGGGACTAGCGGGAATTGAGCAGTACTTC. The rearrangement joins TRBV29-1 to TRBJ2-7; 13 positions agree with TRBD2. The J segment lost 7 bases and the V segment lost 4 bases, leaving 4 bases of the junction unmatched. Per germline, CDR1 SQVTM and CDR2 ANQGSEA. The CDR3 consists of 13 residues.

Points on this clone: Other DNA variants within this sample encode the same CDR3. V and J are TRBV18 and TRBJ1-1, with 7 bases identical to TRBD1. Germline loops: CDR1 KGHSH, CDR2 LQKENI. The CDR3 covers 13 residues. J gave up 3 bases and V 3 bases, and 1 base lay outside the gene matches. The CDR3 DNA reads as TGTGCCAGCTCACCCCAGGGGGACACTGAAGCTTTCTTT. It yields the protein CASSPQGDTEAFF.

The CDR3 sequence: CAISEGTGGREKLFF. For the CDR3, the DNA is TGTGCCATCAGTGAGGGGACAGGGGGCCGGGAAAAACTGTTTTTT. The gene calls are TRBV10-3 and TRBJ1-4; 12 bases match TRBD1. This CDR3 contains 15 residues. Germline V CDR1 and CDR2: ENHRY, SYGVKD. V lost 2 bases, J lost 8 bases, and 3 bases stayed unmatched.

This rearrangement joins TRBV19 to TRBJ1-5, with a possible D match to TRBD1 (6 bases). CDR3 length equals 15 residues. Between the trimmed V and J ends, which lost 6 bases and 4 bases, there was a span of 16 bases. Germline V lookup: CDR1 LNHDA, CDR2 SQIVND (reference sequence). CDR3 nucleotide sequence: TGTGCCAGTAGAAATTCCGGGACACTGAATCAGCCCCAGCATTTT. Translation: CASRNSGTLNQPQHF.

Regarding this clone: Other DNA sequences in the sample encode the same CDR3. The V call is TRBV28, the J call TRBJ1-2; perhaps TRBD1 as D (6 bases). V lost 2 bases and J 8 bases, leaving 12 bases between the germline ends. Germline assignment: CDR1 MDHEN and CDR2 SYDVKM. CDR3 length: 13 amino acids. CDR3 bases: TGTGCCAGCAGTTTACGGGGGGCGGGGGGCTACACCTTC. Encoded protein: CASSLRGAGGYTF.

The V and J genes are TRBV9 and TRBJ1-4; D is ambiguous. CDR1 and CDR2 from the germline V gene are SGDLS and YYNGEE. The CDR3 runs 13 residues. Deletions cut 7 bases from V and 0 bases from J, with 7 bases between. CDR3 region: CASGGTTNEKLFF. The CDR3 coding sequence is TGTGCCAGCGGAGGAACAACTAATGAAAAACTGTTTTTT.

V and J are TRBV7-2 and TRBJ2-3; D unclear. V was trimmed by 2 bases and J by 1 base, leaving 16 bases between them. CDR3 length: 17 amino acids. Germline V lookup: CDR1 SGHTA, CDR2 FQGNSA. The CDR3 loop is CASSLQPLRGGTDTQYF. The CDR3 region has the DNA TGTGCCAGCAGCTTACAGCCGCTGCGTGGAGGCACAGATACGCAGTATTTT. Variable domain in full (rest from reference TRBV7-2 and TRBJ2-3): GAGVSQSPSNKVTEKGKDVELRCDPISGHTALYWYRQSLGQGLEFLIYFQGNSAPDKSGLPSDRFSAERTGGSVSTLTIQRTQQEDSAVYLCASSLQPLRGGTDTQYFGPGTRLTVL.

The chain employs TRBV7-9 and TRBJ2-6; weak D call: TRBD1 (5 bases). CDR1 and CDR2 from the germline V gene are SEHNR and FQNEAQ (reference sequence). CDR3 length: 17 residues. Trimming stripped 3 bases from V and 0 bases from J, with 12 bases between. CDR3 amino acids: CASSLGHLRSGANVLTF. CDR3 sequence (DNA): TGTGCCAGCAGCTTGGGGCATCTCCGCTCTGGGGCCAACGTCCTGACTTTC.

CDR3 DNA sequence: TGTGCCAGGAGGGGGACCTACGAGCAGTACTTC. This encodes CARRGTYEQYF. The rearrangement uses TRBV6-5 and TRBJ2-7, with a tentative D call TRBD1 (6 bases). V shed 9 bases and J shed 2 bases, with 8 bases lying between them. The germline CDR1 and CDR2 sequences are MNHEY and SVGAGI. The CDR3 has 11 amino acids.

The J gene is TRBJ2-1, the V gene TRBV7-3; 8 bases are shared with TRBD2. Germline-derived CDR1 and CDR2 are SGHTA and FQGTGA. The CDR3 has 13 residues. J lost 7 bases, V lost 5 bases, and 4 bases had no gene match. CDR3 in DNA: TGTGCCAGCAGCCCTTTAGCGGGGAATGAGCAGTTCTTC. Protein sequence: CASSPLAGNEQFF.

In this sample, this clone turned up a few times. The chain carries TRBV19 and TRBJ1-2; no firm D call. V lost 6 bases, J lost 10 bases, and 12 bases lay in between. Germline lookup yields CDR1 LNHDA and CDR2 SQIVND (reference sequence). CDR3 length: 11 residues. The CDR3 here is CASSQNRDYTF. CDR3 nucleotides: TGTGCCAGTAGCCAAAACCGGGACTACACCTTC.

This sequence joins TRBV3-1 (or the pseudogene TRBV3-2) and TRBJ2-3; D perhaps matches TRBD2 (6 bases). The CDR3 is 17 residues long. The V gene's germline CDR1 is LGHDT and CDR2 YNNKEL (reference sequence). V dropped 0 bases and J dropped 5 bases, with 18 bases sitting between them. The CDR3 loop reads CASSQEEDYPRGDTQYF. The CDR3 DNA is TGTGCCAGCAGCCAAGAGGAGGACTATCCGAGGGGAGATACGCAGTATTTT.

This clone occurred many times. The chain recombines TRBV19 with TRBJ1-1; possible D gene TRBD1, 5 bases. Germline CDR1 is LNHDA and CDR2 is SQIVND (reference sequence). Deletions cut 5 bases from V and 1 base from J, with 14 bases between. The CDR3 is 15 residues long. The CDR3 DNA reads as TGTGCCAGTAGTTGGATAGGGGCAGGGAACACTGAAGCTTTCTTT. The encoded protein is CASSWIGAGNTEAFF.

The chain recombines TRBV24-1 with TRBJ1-1, with 8 bases that match TRBD1. V trimming: 5 bases; J trimming: 3 bases; junction bases outside the gene matches: 7. CDR1 and CDR2 (germline): KGHDR, SFDVKD. The CDR3 loop spans 15 amino acids. CDR3 amino acids: CATSAPDRAHTEAFF. CDR3 nucleotide sequence: TGTGCCACCAGTGCCCCGGACAGGGCGCACACTGAAGCTTTCTTT.